The 12 T cell receptor beta chains reported below all come from one sample, sequenced in a study of blood T cell repertoires in COVID-19 (dated by TCRdb to about 2020). Library preparation employed the immunoSEQ multiplex PCR assay. Entries here come from immuneACCESS through TCRdb and include only in-frame sequences with V and J called. Some clones fail to appear in such tables; in the studies checked, an unresolved V gene covers under half of the shortfall, and the cause of the remainder is unknown. The sample data list 100,000 to 120,000 clones, and roughly 84% of these were observed just once. The ten biggest clones cover 7.5% to 10% of the sample. Material: peripheral blood. The source of these receptors is a woman between 40 and 55 years old with acute or convalescent COVID-19.

The V gene is TRBV5-1, the J gene TRBJ2-1; 10 bases map to TRBD2. Germline CDR1 is SGHRS and CDR2 is YFSETQ. The CDR3 length is 15 residues. Losses at the gene ends were 4 bases for V and 8 bases for J; bases not matched to a gene: 9. The CDR3 bases are TGCGCCAGCAGCCTCACAGCGGGGGGGCCATATGAGCAGTTCTTC. Amino acid sequence: CASSLTAGGPYEQFF. The variable domain in full, completed from reference TRBV5-1 and TRBJ2-1, reads KAGVTQTPRYLIKTRGQQVTLSCSPISGHRSVSWYQQTPGQGLQFLFEYFSETQRNKGNFPGRFSGRQFSNSRSEMNVSTLELGDSALYLCASSLTAGGPYEQFFGPGTRLTVL.

This clone was observed a single time. This chain uses TRBV21-1 with TRBJ1-2. TRBV21-1 is designated a pseudogene. This CDR3 contains 14 residues. The CDR3 protein is CARESVRAGTGYTF. The CDR3 DNA follows: TGTGCCCGCGAAAGCGTCAGAGCGGGAACGGGCTACACCTTC.

The chain joins TRBV10-2 to TRBJ2-7, with D tentatively TRBD1 (5 bases). This CDR3 has 15 amino acids. Trimming cost V 0 bases and J 2 bases, with 11 bases left between them. The germline V gene has CDR1 WSHSY and CDR2 SAAADI. The CDR3 nucleotides read TGCGCCAGCAGTGAGTCGGCAGGGCGGACCTACGAGCAGTACTTC. Translation gives CASSESAGRTYEQYF.

The chain uses TRBV5-1 and TRBJ1-5; 7 bases fit TRBD1. With V trimmed by 0 bases and J by 2 bases, 2 bases remained unmatched. The CDR3 length is 15 residues. The V gene's germline CDR1 is SGHRS and CDR2 YFSETQ. The chain's CDR3 is CASSLEGAGNQPQHF. In nucleotides, the CDR3 is TGCGCCAGCAGCTTGGAGGGGGCAGGCAATCAGCCCCAGCATTTT.

The V and J genes are TRBV28 and TRBJ2-3; TRBD2 aligns across 14 bases. CDR3 length: 20 residues. Losses at the gene ends were 5 bases for V and 0 bases for J; bases not matched to a gene: 13. The germline V gene encodes CDR1 MDHEN and CDR2 SYDVKM. The CDR3 nucleotides read TGTGCCAGCAGTCCGCCCCTCGGGACTAGCGGGGGCCACAGCACAGATACGCAGTATTTT. Translated, it gives CASSPPLGTSGGHSTDTQYF.

This clone ranks as medium-sized. The chain has TRBV2 and TRBJ1-5, with TRBD1 matching 9 bases. V lost 4 bases to trimming and J lost 0 bases; unmatched junction nucleotides: 1. This CDR3 comprises 15 residues. The germline CDR1 and CDR2 sequences are SNHLY and FYNNEI. CDR3 region: CASSGDRASNQPQHF. CDR3 nucleotide sequence: TGTGCCAGCAGTGGGGACAGGGCTAGCAATCAGCCCCAGCATTTT.

The genes are TRBV15 and TRBJ2-1; tentative D call: TRBD2 (5 bases). V was shortened by 0 bases and J by 8 bases, with 14 bases between the two germline ends. Germline CDR1 and CDR2: LNHNV and YYDKDF (reference sequence). This CDR3 spans 15 amino acids. The DNA of the CDR3 is TGTGCCACCAGCAGAGATCCCGGACGGGGTTATGAGCAGTTCTTC. Its protein is CATSRDPGRGYEQFF.

The chain has TRBV21-1 and TRBJ1-1; TRBD1 was called by the table and not checked on the DNA. TRBV21-1 is marked as a pseudogene. This CDR3 has 15 residues. CDR3 sequence: CASSVQGKRDTEAFF. In nucleotides, the CDR3 is TGTGCCAGCAGCGTACAGGGGAAGAGGGACACTGAAGCTTTCTTT.

This rearrangement joins TRBV7-8 to TRBJ2-2; D may be TRBD1 (6 bases). Germline CDR1 SGHVS, CDR2 FQNEAQ. CDR3 length: 16 residues. The V end lost 5 bases, the J end lost 1 base, and 14 bases lay between the germline ends. The CDR3 DNA reads as TGTGCCAGCAGCGCACAGGGCTACCGGAACACCGGGGAGCTGTTTTTT. Protein sequence: CASSAQGYRNTGELFF.

A single count supports this clone. The chain carries TRBV6-6 and TRBJ1-5, with D perhaps matching TRBD1 (6 bases). Trimming shortened V by 6 bases and J by 0 bases, and 9 bases separated the two germline ends. The length of the CDR3 is 14 residues. The germline CDR1 and CDR2 sequences are MNHNY and SVGAGI (reference sequence). CDR3: CASRKQGSNQPQHF. In DNA form, the CDR3 reads TGTGCCAGCAGAAAACAGGGTAGCAATCAGCCCCAGCATTTT.

V usage is TRBV15 and J usage is TRBJ2-7, with D possibly being TRBD2 (7 bases). The germline V and J ends were trimmed by 4 bases and 5 bases, with 21 bases remaining between them. CDR1 and CDR2 from the germline V gene are LNHNV and YYDKDF (reference sequence). This CDR3 is 16 amino acids long. The CDR3 coding sequence is TGTGCCACCAGCACCTTTCTCGGGGGGCGCGTAAACGAGCAGTACTTC. This gives the protein CATSTFLGGRVNEQYF.

This chain uses TRBV19 with TRBJ1-2; D might be TRBD1 (6 bases). Germline CDR1 and CDR2: LNHDA and SQIVND (reference sequence). There are 14 residues in the CDR3. Trimming left V 6 bases short and J 4 bases short, with 15 bases between. The CDR3 protein is CASRYIQGGYGYTF. The CDR3 region has the DNA TGTGCCAGTAGATATATACAGGGTGGCTATGGCTACACCTTC.